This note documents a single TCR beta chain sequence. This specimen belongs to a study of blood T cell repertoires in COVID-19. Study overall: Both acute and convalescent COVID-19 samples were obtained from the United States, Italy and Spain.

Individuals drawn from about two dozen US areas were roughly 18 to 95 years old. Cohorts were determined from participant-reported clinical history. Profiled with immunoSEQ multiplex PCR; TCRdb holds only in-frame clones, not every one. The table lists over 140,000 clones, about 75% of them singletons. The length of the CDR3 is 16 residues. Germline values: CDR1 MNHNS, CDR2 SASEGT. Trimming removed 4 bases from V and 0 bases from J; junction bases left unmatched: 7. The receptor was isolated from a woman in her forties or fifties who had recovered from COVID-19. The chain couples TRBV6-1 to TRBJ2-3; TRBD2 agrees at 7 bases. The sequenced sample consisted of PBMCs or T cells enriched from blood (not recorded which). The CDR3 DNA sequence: TGTGCCAGCAGTGTCTCCAGCGGGGCTAGCACAGATACGCAGTATTTT. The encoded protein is CASSVSSGASTDTQYF.